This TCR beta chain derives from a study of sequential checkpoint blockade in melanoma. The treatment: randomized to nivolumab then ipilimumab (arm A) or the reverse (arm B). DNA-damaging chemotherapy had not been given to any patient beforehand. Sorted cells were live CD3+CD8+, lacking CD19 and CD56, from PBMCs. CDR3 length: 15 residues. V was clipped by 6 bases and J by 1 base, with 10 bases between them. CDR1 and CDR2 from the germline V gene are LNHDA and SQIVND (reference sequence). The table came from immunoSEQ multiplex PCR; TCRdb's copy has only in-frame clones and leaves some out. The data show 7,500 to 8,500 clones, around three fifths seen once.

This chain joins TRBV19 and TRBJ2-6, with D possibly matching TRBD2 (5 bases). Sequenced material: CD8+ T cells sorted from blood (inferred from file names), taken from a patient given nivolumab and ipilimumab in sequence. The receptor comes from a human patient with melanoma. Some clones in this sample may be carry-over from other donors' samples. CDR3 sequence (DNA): TGTGCCAGTAGCCCTAGGGAGTCTGGGGCCAACGTCCTGACTTTC. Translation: CASSPRESGANVLTF.